Included here is one TCR beta chain sequence, with context. Methods used by the authors: Researchers report that nucleated cell counts were estimated from reference gene primer amplification. Data came from immunoSEQ multiplex PCR; TCRdb stores just in-frame clones and leaves some out. V, J and clone size are taken as reported in that table, and D and trimming were inferred from the DNA itself. Altogether roughly 43,000 clones are present, roughly 84% being singletons, with the ten largest covering 4% to 5.5%. The source of the sample is a study of blood T cell repertoires in COVID-19. Study background: Collection of acute and convalescent COVID-19 samples took place in the United States, Italy and Spain. From T cells, B-cell-depleted T cells, or PBMCs came the material, which was cDNA or gDNA.

The CDR3 is 13 residues long. The germline V gene has CDR1 MDHEN and CDR2 SYDVKM. The sequence was collected from a woman aged 65 to 85 with acute or convalescent COVID-19. This chain uses TRBV28 with TRBJ1-1; D not resolved. The sequenced sample consisted of peripheral blood. The CDR3 here is CAAIASMSTEAFF. The CDR3 DNA is TGTGCAGCAATAGCGTCCATGAGCACTGAAGCTTTCTTT.